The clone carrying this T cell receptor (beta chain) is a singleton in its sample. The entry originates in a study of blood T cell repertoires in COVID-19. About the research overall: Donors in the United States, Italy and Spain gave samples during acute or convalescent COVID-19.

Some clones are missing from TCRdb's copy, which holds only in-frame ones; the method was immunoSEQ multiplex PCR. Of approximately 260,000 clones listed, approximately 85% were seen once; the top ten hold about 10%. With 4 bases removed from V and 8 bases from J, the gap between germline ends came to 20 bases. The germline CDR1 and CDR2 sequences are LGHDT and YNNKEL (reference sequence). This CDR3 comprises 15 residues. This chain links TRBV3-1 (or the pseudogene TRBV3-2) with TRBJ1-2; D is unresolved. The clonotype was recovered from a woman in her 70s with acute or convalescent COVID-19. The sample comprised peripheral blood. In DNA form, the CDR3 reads TGTGCCAGCAGCCCCTCAGGAGGTGCCCTTGGCGGCTACACCTTC. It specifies CASSPSGGALGGYTF.